Below, 22 T cell receptor beta chains from the same sample are listed, as sequenced in a study of blood T cell repertoires in COVID-19. Method: immunoSEQ multiplex PCR; TCRdb's copy keeps in-frame clones and lacks some. The sample includes 180,000 or so clones, approximately 80% seen only once; the top ten take more than 12%. Sequenced sample: peripheral blood. Receptors were obtained from a woman between 70 and 85 years old with COVID-19, enrolled during active disease.

As DNA, the CDR3 is TGCGCCAGCAGTGATTCTACTACGCTTCGCACTGAAGCTTTCTTT. This gives the protein CASSDSTTLRTEAFF. The chain recombines TRBV10-2 with TRBJ1-1; D gene uncertain. The CDR3 contains 15 residues. Germline CDR1 and CDR2: WSHSY and SAAADI. V was clipped by 3 bases and J by 4 bases, with 15 bases between them.

This clone was picked up a small number of times. The V call is TRBV2, the J call TRBJ2-3; 8 nucleotides line up with TRBD2. The CDR3 contains 16 residues. With V trimmed by 3 bases and J by 1 base, 6 bases remained unmatched. Germline CDR1 SNHLY, CDR2 FYNNEI. The DNA of the CDR3 is TGTGCCAGCAGTGATTCCCGGGGGGGACGCACAGATACGCAGTATTTT. It encodes CASSDSRGGRTDTQYF.

The CDR3 region is CARARDRGIGTEAFF. The CDR3 DNA follows: TGTGCCCGGGCAAGGGACAGGGGTATAGGCACTGAAGCTTTCTTT. V is TRBV30 and J is TRBJ1-1; TRBD1 matches 10 bases. Germline values: CDR1 GTSNPN, CDR2 SVGIG (reference sequence). This CDR3 region has 15 residues. Losses at the gene ends were 8 bases for V and 4 bases for J; bases not matched to a gene: 13.

Worth noting for this clone: A junction end diverges from the germline sequence, so it may reflect a read error. The chain is built from TRBV14 and TRBJ1-2; D is unclear. CDR3 length: 12 amino acids. Per the germline V gene, CDR1 is SGHDN and CDR2 is FVKESK. DNA for the CDR3: TGTGCCAGCAGCCCGGGGTACTACGGCTACACCTTC. Translating gives CASSPGYYGYTF.

The chain has TRBV4-2 and TRBJ1-1; D unclear. Trimming stripped 0 bases from V and 2 bases from J, with 13 bases between. Germline-derived CDR1 and CDR2 are LGHNA and YNFKEQ. The CDR3 consists of 16 residues. The CDR3 region is CASSQEARWSNTEAFF. The CDR3 nucleotides read TGTGCCAGCAGCCAAGAGGCTAGATGGTCTAACACTGAAGCTTTCTTT.

The chain carries TRBV19 and TRBJ1-5; possibly TRBD1 for D (5 bases). This CDR3 region has 14 residues. Per the germline V gene, CDR1 is LNHDA and CDR2 is SQIVND (reference sequence). V lost 9 bases to trimming and J lost 3 bases, with 15 bases between them. Here the CDR3 reads CASHPGRDNQPQHF. The CDR3 DNA is TGTGCCAGCCACCCCGGCAGGGACAATCAGCCCCAGCATTTT.

J is TRBJ2-3 and V is TRBV28, with a weak D call TRBD2 (6 bases). Germline CDR1 MDHEN, CDR2 SYDVKM. This CDR3 is 15 amino acids long. The V end was cut by 2 bases, the J end by 4 bases, with 13 bases between. CDR3 DNA sequence: TGTGCCAGCAGTTTACCGGGAGTGGTGGCAGATACGCAGTATTTT. This translates into CASSLPGVVADTQYF.

The rearrangement joins TRBV6-1 to TRBJ1-4; TRBD1 agrees at 7 bases. Germline V gives CDR1 MNHNS, CDR2 SASEGT. CDR3 size: 15 residues. The V segment lost 0 bases and the J segment 10 bases; nucleotides outside the gene matches: 8. The CDR3: CASSEAQDRRVKLFF. CDR3 DNA: TGTGCCAGCAGTGAAGCTCAGGACAGGAGAGTAAAACTGTTTTTT.

V and J are TRBV24-1 and TRBJ2-5; D is unresolved. Trimming cost V 0 bases and J 3 bases, with 10 bases left between them. The CDR3 runs to 15 residues. CDR1 and CDR2 (germline): KGHDR, SFDVKD. The CDR3 DNA is TGTGCCACCAGTGATTTGACCGATTCTAAAGAGACCCAGTACTTC. It translates to CATSDLTDSKETQYF.

The genes are TRBV6-1 and TRBJ1-3, with 9 bases fitting TRBD1. The CDR3 spans 16 residues. The germline V gene encodes CDR1 MNHNS and CDR2 SASEGT. J lost 3 bases, V lost 4 bases, and 7 bases had no gene match. CDR3 DNA: TGTGCCAGCAGTGGCCTGACAGGGGGTCGTGGAAACACCATATATTTT. Translation gives CASSGLTGGRGNTIYF.

The V gene is TRBV27, the J gene TRBJ1-4, with TRBD1 identical over 9 bases. V gave up 5 bases and J gave up 4 bases; unmatched junction bases: 14. The CDR3 loop spans 18 amino acids. Germline V gene data show CDR1 as MNHEY and CDR2 as SMNVEV (reference sequence). The CDR3 nucleotides read TGTGCCAGCAGTCTCATTCCCGGGACAGGGAGCGGTAATGAAAAACTGTTTTTT. The encoded protein is CASSLIPGTGSGNEKLFF.

This clone was observed a few times. The genes are TRBV30 and TRBJ1-2, with no clear D. The CDR3 covers 13 residues. CDR1 is GTSNPN, CDR2 SVGIG, per germline (reference sequence). Deletions cut 3 bases from V and 8 bases from J, with 16 bases between. CDR3 sequence: CAWSAAGFRGYTF. CDR3 sequence (DNA): TGTGCCTGGAGCGCAGCGGGCTTCAGGGGCTACACCTTC. Filled out from reference TRBV30 and TRBJ1-2, the complete variable domain reads SQTIHQWPATLVQPVGSPLSLECTVEGTSNPNLYWYRQAAGRGLQLLFYSVGIGQISSEVPQNLSASRPQDRQFILSSKKLLLSDSGFYLCAWSAAGFRGYTFGSGTRLTVV.

A single count supports this clone. The genes are TRBV6-5 and TRBJ1-1; D perhaps matches TRBD1 (6 bases). Germline CDR1 and CDR2: MNHEY and SVGAGI. The CDR3 is made up of 14 amino acids. Between the trimmed V and J ends, which lost 8 bases and 5 bases, there was a span of 18 bases. In DNA, the CDR3 is TGTGCCAGCCGAAGTCCCGGGACAAGGACTGAAGCTTTCTTT. This codes for CASRSPGTRTEAFF.

The chain carries TRBV3-1 (or the pseudogene TRBV3-2) and TRBJ1-1; D perhaps matches TRBD1 (5 bases). CDR3 length: 14 amino acids. With 2 bases removed from V and 1 base from J, the gap between germline ends came to 8 bases. Germline V gives CDR1 LGHDT, CDR2 YNNKEL (reference sequence). DNA for the CDR3: TGTGCCAGCAGCCAATACGGGGGGAACACTGAAGCTTTCTTT. Translated, it gives CASSQYGGNTEAFF.

The chain has TRBV30 and TRBJ1-6; 7 bases are shared with TRBD1. This CDR3 comprises 15 residues. In germline, CDR1 is GTSNPN, CDR2 SVGIG (reference sequence). The ends lost 5 bases at V and 2 bases at J; junction bases unmatched: 6. CDR3 bases: TGTGCCTGGGATTACACAGGGGCCTATAATTCACCCCTCCACTTT. It codes for CAWDYTGAYNSPLHF.

V is TRBV27 and J is TRBJ2-3; the D gene is possibly TRBD1 (6 bases). V was clipped by 2 bases and J by 2 bases, with 11 bases between them. Per germline, CDR1 MNHEY and CDR2 SMNVEV (reference sequence). The CDR3 runs to 15 residues. CDR3 DNA sequence: TGTGCCAGCAGTTTACAACAGGGCCTCACAGATACGCAGTATTTT. Translating gives CASSLQQGLTDTQYF.

The V call is TRBV7-2, the J call TRBJ2-1; TRBD2 might be the D (6 bases). Trimming took 0 bases from V and 2 from J, leaving 11 bases between them. Germline V lookup: CDR1 SGHTA, CDR2 FQGNSA. The CDR3 is 16 residues long. The CDR3 region has the DNA TGTGCCAGCAGCTTAGCGCGGGGTACCCCCTACAATGAGCAGTTCTTC. Encoded protein: CASSLARGTPYNEQFF. The whole variable domain, remainder taken from reference TRBV7-2 and TRBJ2-1, is GAGVSQSPSNKVTEKGKDVELRCDPISGHTALYWYRQSLGQGLEFLIYFQGNSAPDKSGLPSDRFSAERTGGSVSTLTIQRTQQEDSAVYLCASSLARGTPYNEQFFGPGTRLTVL.

The chain carries TRBV7-2 and TRBJ1-2; D might be TRBD1 (6 bases). Germline V CDR1 and CDR2: SGHTA, FQGNSA. Deletions cut 4 bases from V and 2 bases from J, with 14 bases between. CDR3 length: 15 residues. CDR3 nucleotide sequence: TGTGCCAGCAGCTCCAGGACAGCTCGGAACTATGGCTACACCTTC. This translates into CASSSRTARNYGYTF.

The V gene is TRBV28, the J gene TRBJ2-7; D may be TRBD1 (6 bases). Per the germline V gene, CDR1 is MDHEN and CDR2 is SYDVKM. The CDR3 extends over 15 amino acids. With 6 bases removed from V and 1 base from J, the gap between germline ends came to 16 bases. For the CDR3, the DNA is TGTGCCAGCAGAATAGGGACACCAGAGTCCTACGAGCAGTACGTC. Protein: CASRIGTPESYEQYV.

Written as DNA, the CDR3 is TGCAGCGTTGGGGGGGCTTGGGACAGTGGGACCTACGAGCAGTACTTC. As protein: CSVGGAWDSGTYEQYF. This sequence joins TRBV29-1 and TRBJ2-7; maybe TRBD1 (7 bases). Germline-derived CDR1 and CDR2 are SQVTM and ANQGSEA. The CDR3 spans 16 residues. Trimming removed 4 bases from V and 2 bases from J, with 21 bases in between.

The gene calls are TRBV9 and TRBJ2-6; 9 positions agree with TRBD1. V trimming: 0 bases; J trimming: 2 bases; junction bases outside the gene matches: 6. The CDR3 length is 18 residues. CDR1 is SGDLS and CDR2 is YYNGEE in the germline V gene. The CDR3 loop is CASSVAATGGAGANVLTF. The CDR3 nucleotides read TGTGCCAGCAGCGTAGCCGCCACAGGGGGCGCTGGGGCCAACGTCCTGACTTTC.

A word on this clone: Other DNA sequences within the sample encode an identical CDR3. This chain connects TRBV6-5 to TRBJ1-2; D is possibly TRBD1 (5 bases). The germline V and J ends were trimmed by 5 bases and 2 bases, with 9 bases remaining between them. Germline lookup yields CDR1 MNHEY and CDR2 SVGAGI. This CDR3 is 13 amino acids long. The CDR3 DNA reads TGTGCCAGCAGTATACAGGTCAACTATGGCTACACCTTC. Amino acids: CASSIQVNYGYTF.